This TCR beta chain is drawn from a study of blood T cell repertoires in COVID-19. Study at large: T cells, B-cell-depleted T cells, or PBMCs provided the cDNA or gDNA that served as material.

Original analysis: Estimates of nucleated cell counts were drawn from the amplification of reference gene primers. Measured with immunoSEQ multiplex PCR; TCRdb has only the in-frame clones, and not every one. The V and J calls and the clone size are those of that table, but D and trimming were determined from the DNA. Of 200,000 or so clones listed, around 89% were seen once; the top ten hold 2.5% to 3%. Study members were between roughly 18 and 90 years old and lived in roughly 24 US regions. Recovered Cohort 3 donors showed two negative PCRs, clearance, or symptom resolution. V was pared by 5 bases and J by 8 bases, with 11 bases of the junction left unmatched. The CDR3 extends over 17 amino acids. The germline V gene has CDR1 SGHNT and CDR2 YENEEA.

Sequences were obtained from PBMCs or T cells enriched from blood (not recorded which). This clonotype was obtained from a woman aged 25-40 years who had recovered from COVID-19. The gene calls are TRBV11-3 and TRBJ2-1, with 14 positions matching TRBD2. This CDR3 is CASSLRLAGGLSDEQFF. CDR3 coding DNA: TGTGCCAGCAGCCTCAGACTAGCGGGGGGGCTGTCGGATGAGCAGTTCTTC.